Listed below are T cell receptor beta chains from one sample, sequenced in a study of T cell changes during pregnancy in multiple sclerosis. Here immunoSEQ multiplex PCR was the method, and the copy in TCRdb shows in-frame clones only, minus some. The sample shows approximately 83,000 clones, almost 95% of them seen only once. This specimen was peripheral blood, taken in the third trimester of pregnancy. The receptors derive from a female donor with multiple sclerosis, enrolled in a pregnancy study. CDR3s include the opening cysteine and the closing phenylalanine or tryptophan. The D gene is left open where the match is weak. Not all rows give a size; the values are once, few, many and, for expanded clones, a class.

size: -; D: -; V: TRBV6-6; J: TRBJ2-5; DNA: TGTGCCAGCAGCAAACTAGAAAATCAAGGGACCCAGTACTTC; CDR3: CASSKLENQGTQYF
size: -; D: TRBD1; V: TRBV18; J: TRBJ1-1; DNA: TGTGCCAGCTCACGGGTACAGGGGGTGAACACTGAAGCTTTCTTT; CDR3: CASSRVQGVNTEAFF
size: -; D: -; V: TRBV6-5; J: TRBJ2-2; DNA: TGTGCCAGCAGACCAACTTCGGGAGCCGGGGAGCTGTTTTTT; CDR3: CASRPTSGAGELFF
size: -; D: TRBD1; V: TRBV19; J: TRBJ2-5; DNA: TGTGCCAGTAGTCCTCAAGACAGGGGGTGGGAGACCCAGTACTTC; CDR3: CASSPQDRGWETQYF
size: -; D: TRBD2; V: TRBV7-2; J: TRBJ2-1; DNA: TGTGCCAGCAGCTTCGGCGGGGTGGGCGGGGGTGAGCAGTTCTTC; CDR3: CASSFGGVGGGEQFF
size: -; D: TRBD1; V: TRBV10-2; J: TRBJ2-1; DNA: TGCGCCAGCAGTCCCGGGACAGCATACAATGAGCAGTTCTTC; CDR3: CASSPGTAYNEQFF
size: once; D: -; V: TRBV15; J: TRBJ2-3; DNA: TGTGCCACCAGCAGCGGCCAGACTTCCACAGATACGCAGTATTTT; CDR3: CATSSGQTSTDTQYF
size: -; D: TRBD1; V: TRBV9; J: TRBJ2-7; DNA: TGTGCCAGCAGCACCCGCGACAGGGGGTTGGACGAGCAGTACTTC; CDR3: CASSTRDRGLDEQYF
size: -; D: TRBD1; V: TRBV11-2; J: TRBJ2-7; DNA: TGTGCCAGCAGCTTAGATGAGACAGGGGTCTACGAGCAGTACTTC; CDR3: CASSLDETGVYEQYF
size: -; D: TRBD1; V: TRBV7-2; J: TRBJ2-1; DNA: TGTGCCAGCAGCTTAAGGGCCCCGGGACAGGGGTGGAATGAGCAGTTCTTC; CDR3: CASSLRAPGQGWNEQFF
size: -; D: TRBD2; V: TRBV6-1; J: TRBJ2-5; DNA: TGTGCCAGCAGCCAACTAGCGGGAGGGCAAGAGACCCAGTACTTC; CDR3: CASSQLAGGQETQYF
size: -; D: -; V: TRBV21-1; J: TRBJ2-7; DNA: TGTGCCAGCAGCACCTCGGACAGCGGCGAGCAGTACTTC; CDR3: CASSTSDSGEQYF
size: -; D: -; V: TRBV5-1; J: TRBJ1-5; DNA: TGCGCCAGCAGAAGCCAGCCCCAGCATTTT; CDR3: CASRSQPQHF
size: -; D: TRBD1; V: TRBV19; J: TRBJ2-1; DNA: TGTGCCACTACCCAATCGACTTTGGACAGGGAGCTCATGGGGCAGTTCTTC; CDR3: CATTQSTLDRELMGQFF
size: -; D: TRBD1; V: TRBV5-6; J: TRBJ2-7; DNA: TGTGCCAGCAGCCTCAATCCCGGGACAGGGTACGAGCAGTACTTC; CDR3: CASSLNPGTGYEQYF
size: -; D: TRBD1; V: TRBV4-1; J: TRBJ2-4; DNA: TGCGCCAGCAGCCAAGGAAGTTCGGCAGGGGGCCTCCATTTGGCCAAAAACATTCAGTACTTC; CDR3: CASSQGSSAGGLHLAKNIQYF
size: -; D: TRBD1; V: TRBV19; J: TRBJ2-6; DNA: TGTGCCAGTAGCCTCTTCCAGGGGGCTGGGGCCAACGTCCTGACTTTC; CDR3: CASSLFQGAGANVLTF
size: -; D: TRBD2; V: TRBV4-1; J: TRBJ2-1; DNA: TGCGCCAGCAGCCAAGACGTAGTAGTAGCGGGAGGCGCTGAGCAGTTCTTC; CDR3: CASSQDVVVAGGAEQFF
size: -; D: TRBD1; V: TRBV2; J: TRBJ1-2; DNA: TGTGCCAGCAGTGAAGCGCCGACAGGGGGTTATGGCTACACCTTC; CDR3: CASSEAPTGGYGYTF
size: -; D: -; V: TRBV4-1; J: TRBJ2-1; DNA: TGCGCCAGCAGCCAAGACCAAATCGAGCAGTTCTTC; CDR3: CASSQDQIEQFF
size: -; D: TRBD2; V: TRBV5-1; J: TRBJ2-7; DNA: TGCGCCAGCAGGGAGATGGGAGGGTCCTACGAGCAGTACTTC; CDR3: CASREMGGSYEQYF
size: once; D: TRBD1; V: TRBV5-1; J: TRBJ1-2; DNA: TGCGCCAGCAGCACTCCGGGACAGACAGGCGGCTACACCTTC; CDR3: CASSTPGQTGGYTF
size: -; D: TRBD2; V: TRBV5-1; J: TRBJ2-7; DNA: TGCGCCAGCAAACTAGCGGGAGCGTCCGCCTACGAGCAGTACTTC; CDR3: CASKLAGASAYEQYF
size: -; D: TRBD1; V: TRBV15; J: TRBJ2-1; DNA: TGTGCCACCAGCCCAGTAGGGGACAGGGACTACAATGAGCAGTTCTTC; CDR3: CATSPVGDRDYNEQFF
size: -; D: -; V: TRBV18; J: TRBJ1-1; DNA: TGTGCCAGCTCACAAGCCAGGACAGAGAACACTGAAGCTTTCTTT; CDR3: CASSQARTENTEAFF
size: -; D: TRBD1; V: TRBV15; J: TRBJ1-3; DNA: TGTGCCACCAGCAGAGAGGGGACAGGGACTGGAAACACCATATATTTT; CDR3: CATSREGTGTGNTIYF
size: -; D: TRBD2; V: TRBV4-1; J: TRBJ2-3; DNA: TGCGCCAGCAGCCAAGATATCCTAGCGGGTAGCACAGATACGCAGTATTTT; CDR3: CASSQDILAGSTDTQYF
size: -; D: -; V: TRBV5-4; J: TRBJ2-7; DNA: TGTGCCAGCAGCTTGGGCGGGTCGCCCTACGAGCAGTACTTC; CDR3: CASSLGGSPYEQYF
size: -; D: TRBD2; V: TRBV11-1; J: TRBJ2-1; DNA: TGTGCCAGCAGTCTGACTAGCGGAGCCTACAATGAGCAGTTCTTC; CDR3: CASSLTSGAYNEQFF
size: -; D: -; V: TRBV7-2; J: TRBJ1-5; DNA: TGTGCCAGCAGCTCGAACAGGCGGGGTCAGCCCCAGCATTTT; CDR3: CASSSNRRGQPQHF
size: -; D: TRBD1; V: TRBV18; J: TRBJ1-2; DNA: TGTGCCAGCTCGCGGGACAGGGGAGATGGCTACACCTTC; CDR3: CASSRDRGDGYTF
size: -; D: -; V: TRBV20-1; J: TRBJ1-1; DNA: TGCAGTGTTGGGGCGTCTTGGTCGTCTTTCTTT; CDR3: CSVGASWSSFF
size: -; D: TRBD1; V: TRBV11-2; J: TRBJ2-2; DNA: TGTGCCAGCAGCCCTAGCCCGGGACAGGCTATGACCGGGGAGCTGTTTTTT; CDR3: CASSPSPGQAMTGELFF
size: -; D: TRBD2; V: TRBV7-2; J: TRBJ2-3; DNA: TGTGCCAGCAGGTATCAAGCGGGGGGCACAGATACGCAGTATTTT; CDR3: CASRYQAGGTDTQYF
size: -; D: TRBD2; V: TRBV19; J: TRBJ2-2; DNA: TGTGCCAGTAGGGTCCTAGCGGGAGGGTCCTTCAACACCGGGGAGCTGTTTTTT; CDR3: CASRVLAGGSFNTGELFF
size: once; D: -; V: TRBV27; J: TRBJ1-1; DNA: TGTGCCAGCAGTTTATACGCAGGGCCTACTGAAGCTTTCTTT; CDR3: CASSLYAGPTEAFF
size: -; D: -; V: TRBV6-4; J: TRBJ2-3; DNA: TGTGCCAGCAGTGACTCAGCGGGCCCTTCGGATACGCAGTATTTT; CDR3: CASSDSAGPSDTQYF
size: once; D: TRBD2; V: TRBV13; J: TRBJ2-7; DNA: TGTGCCAGCAGCCCCCAACTAGCGGGGGCCTACGAGCAGTACTTC; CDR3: CASSPQLAGAYEQYF
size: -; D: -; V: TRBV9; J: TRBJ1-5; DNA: TGTGCCAGCGGGGGGGGGAGCAATCAGCCCCAGCATTTT; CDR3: CASGGGSNQPQHF
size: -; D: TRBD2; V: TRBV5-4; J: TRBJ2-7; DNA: TGTGCCAGCAGCTTGGAACTAGCGTCCTCCTACGAGCAGTACTTC; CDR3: CASSLELASSYEQYF
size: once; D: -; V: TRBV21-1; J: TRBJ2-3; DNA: TGTGCCAGCAGCGCGAACGTAGCGTCCCAAGGAAATACGCAGTATTTT; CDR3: CASSANVASQGNTQYF
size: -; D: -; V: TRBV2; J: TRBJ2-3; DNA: TGTGCCAGCAGCCCTAGTGGCCGCACAGATACGCAGTATTTT; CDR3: CASSPSGRTDTQYF
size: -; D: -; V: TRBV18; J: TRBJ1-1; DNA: TGTGCCAGCTCCCCAGCGGTGCCGAACACTGAAGCTTTCTTT; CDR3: CASSPAVPNTEAFF
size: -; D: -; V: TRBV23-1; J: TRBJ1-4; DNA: TGCGCCAGCAGTCAAAGGACAGACCTTAATGAAAAACTGTTTTTT; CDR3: CASSQRTDLNEKLFF
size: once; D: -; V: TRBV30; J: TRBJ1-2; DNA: TGTGCCTGGAGTGTATCGGGGTTCGGCTATGGCTACACCTTC; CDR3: CAWSVSGFGYGYTF
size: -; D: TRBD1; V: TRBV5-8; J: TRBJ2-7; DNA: TGTGCCAGCAGCTTGGGGACAGGGGTTTACGAGCAGTACTTC; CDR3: CASSLGTGVYEQYF
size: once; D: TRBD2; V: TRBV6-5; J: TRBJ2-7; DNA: TGTGCCAGCAGTCGGACTAGCATGTTCTACGAGCAGTACTTC; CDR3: CASSRTSMFYEQYF